This T cell receptor beta chain was captured in a study of shared clonotypes between healthy human individuals. Study-wide findings and caveats: Clonotypes that were shared across a few donors made up 4.5% to 5% of naive CD4 clonotypes. Naive subsets generally had larger estimated richness than memory subsets.

As to this clone: Its antigen is unidentified. The same CDR3 can be traced to other DNA sequences in this sample.

Every one of the donors was a Caucasian adult that lived in Nashville, Tennessee. The authors ran the assay at deep level. Some clones are missing from TCRdb's copy, which holds only in-frame ones; the method was immunoSEQ multiplex PCR. The table includes roughly 2.5 million clones, approximately 94% detected once. The germline gives CDR1 KGHSH, CDR2 LQKENI. The CDR3 runs to 13 residues. Trimming cost V 5 bases and J 3 bases; bases outside gene matches: 1. The specimen was naive CD4+ T cells sorted from blood. Documented subset: CD45RA+ positively selected. The rearrangement joins TRBV18 to TRBJ2-7, with 10 bases identical to TRBD1. The clonotype originates from a man younger than 35 in good health. CDR3 in amino acids: CASSRDRGYEQYF. For the CDR3, the DNA is TGTGCCAGCTCAAGGGACAGGGGCTACGAGCAGTACTTC.